One sample yielded the 6 T cell receptor beta chains listed below, sequenced in a study of T cells after yellow fever vaccination. TCRdb processed the 5' RACE reads anew with MiXCR; each CDR3 protein has one entry. Here the sample spans roughly 250,000 distinct CDR3 sequences, approximately 12% being singletons. The sample in question was CD4+ T cells sorted from PBMCs, obtained 45 days after the yellow fever booster vaccination. All receptors come from a man between 25 and 39 years old who received the YFV17D yellow fever vaccine.

The table lists this clonotype with a few counts. The rearrangement joins TRBV7-9 to TRBJ2-7, with D perhaps TRBD2 (5 bases). V shed 5 bases and J shed 7 bases, with 21 bases lying between them. This CDR3 region has 15 residues. From germline, CDR1 is SEHNR and CDR2 FQNEAQ (reference sequence). CDR3 sequence reads: CASSRGSTVVLEQYF. DNA for the CDR3: TGTGCCAGCAGCCGAGGGTCGACTGTGGTGTTGGAGCAGTACTTC.

In this sample, this clonotype turned up a few times. The rearrangement links TRBV18 to TRBJ2-7, with TRBD1 as a possible D gene (6 bases). This CDR3 has 13 residues. The V end was cut by 2 bases, the J end by 2 bases, with 7 bases between. The germline V gene encodes CDR1 KGHSH and CDR2 LQKENI. The CDR3 region has the DNA TGTGCCAGCTCACCAAGGGACACCTACGAGCAGTACTTC. Protein sequence: CASSPRDTYEQYF. Full variable domain (outside the CDR3, taken from reference TRBV18 and TRBJ2-7): NAGVMQNPRHLVRRRGQEARLRCSPMKGHSHVYWYRQLPEEGLKFMVYLQKENIIDESGMPKERFSAEFPKEGPSILRIQQVVRGDSAAYFCASSPRDTYEQYFGPGTRLTVT.

This clonotype was seen only a few times. DNA of the CDR3: TGCAGTGCTCAGGACAGGGCTTTGAACACTGAAGCTTTCTTT. Translating gives CSAQDRALNTEAFF. V usage is TRBV20-1 and J usage is TRBJ1-1; 8 positions agree with TRBD1. Trimming at V came to 5 bases and at J to 0 bases, leaving 5 bases not matched to a gene. The germline V gene has CDR1 DFQATT and CDR2 SNEGSKA (reference sequence). This CDR3 is 14 amino acids long.

This clonotype occurred many times. The rearrangement joins TRBV29-1 to TRBJ2-2; 8 bases match TRBD2. The CDR3 consists of 13 residues. Germline CDR1 SQVTM, CDR2 ANQGSEA. The ends lost 4 bases at V and 3 bases at J; junction bases unmatched: 1. CDR3 bases: TGCAGCGTTGTAGCGGGACACACCGGGGAGCTGTTTTTT. Its translation: CSVVAGHTGELFF.

The rearrangement uses TRBV28 and TRBJ2-2; 8 nucleotides align to TRBD1. Germline loops: CDR1 MDHEN, CDR2 SYDVKM. The CDR3 runs to 14 residues. V lost 7 bases, J lost 5 bases, and 6 bases stayed unmatched. CDR3 region: CASIRTGWTGELFF. The CDR3 region has the DNA TGTGCCAGCATTCGGACAGGGTGGACCGGGGAGCTGTTTTTT.

Only one count was recorded for this clonotype. The chain has TRBV5-1 and TRBJ2-1; 9 nucleotides line up with TRBD1. The CDR3 length is 15 residues. Germline V CDR1 and CDR2: SGHRS, YFSETQ. The V gene end was trimmed by 6 bases and the J gene end by 0 bases; junction bases not matched to a gene: 4. Here the CDR3 reads CASTGTGSSYNEQFF. CDR3 bases: TGCGCCAGCACCGGGACAGGGAGCTCCTACAATGAGCAGTTCTTC.